A single sample gave rise to the 26 T cell receptor beta chains below, sequenced in a study of T cell repertoires in cytomegalovirus infection. Via MiXCR, TCRdb re-called the reads, giving one row per CDR3 protein. Seen here are fewer than 550,000 distinct CDR3 sequences, 16% observed once, and the top ten hold about 24%. Sample: CD8+ T cells from PBMCs. The receptors shown here come from a human donor in good health (CMV status not recorded). Some clones in this sample may be carry-over from other donors' samples.

The gene calls are TRBV19 and TRBJ1-2, with TRBD1 matching over 10 bases. V lost 3 bases, J lost 3 bases, and 10 bases stayed unmatched. This CDR3 region has 17 residues. The V gene's germline CDR1 is LNHDA and CDR2 SQIVND (reference sequence). The CDR3 DNA is TGTGCCAGTAGTATCTCTGGACAGGGGGGGATATACTATGGCTACACCTTC. Amino acid sequence: CASSISGQGGIYYGYTF.

The table lists this clonotype with a few counts. The rearrangement joins TRBV12-3 or TRBV12-4 to TRBJ1-1, with TRBD1 matching 7 bases. This CDR3 is 16 amino acids long. Trimming removed 0 bases from V and 3 bases from J; junction bases left unmatched: 7. The CDR3 nucleotides are TGTGCCAGCAGTTTAGCGGGACAGCCTAAAGACACTGAAGCTTTCTTT. This codes for CASSLAGQPKDTEAFF.

The genes are TRBV5-4 and TRBJ2-1; D unresolved. The CDR3 totals 13 residues. CDR1 is SGHNT, CDR2 YYREEE, per germline (reference sequence). V shed 1 base and J shed 7 bases, with 9 bases lying between them. The CDR3: CASSLNDPNEQFF. CDR3 bases: TGTGCCAGCAGCTTGAACGATCCGAATGAGCAGTTCTTC.

In its sample, this clonotype was seen once. It is likely a read error, because the conserved phenylalanine at the end of the CDR3 is missing. This chain links TRBV7-8 with TRBJ2-1, with D unresolved. CDR1 is SGHVS and CDR2 is FQNEAQ in the germline V gene. The CDR3 extends over 16 amino acids. The CDR3 sequence is CASSRPRGSSYNEQFL. The DNA for the CDR3 is TGTGCAAGCAGCCGTCCCCGAGGAAGCTCCTACAATGAGCAGTTCTTA.

This clonotype was found many times. This rearrangement joins TRBV29-1 to TRBJ1-2; 9 bases are a match to TRBD1. This CDR3 is built from 16 residues. V lost 6 bases and J lost 7; bases outside the gene matches: 18. Germline loops: CDR1 SQVTM, CDR2 ANQGSEA. Here the CDR3 DNA reads TGCAGCGTGGAAACCTTTGGACAGGGGAGTATGCGTGGCTACACCTTC. Translated: CSVETFGQGSMRGYTF.

This clonotype was detected many times. The CDR3 DNA reads TGTGCCAGCAGCCGCTGGCCCTCTGGAAACACCATATATTTT. As protein: CASSRWPSGNTIYF. The gene calls are TRBV11-2 and TRBJ1-3; D ambiguous. CDR1 SGHAT and CDR2 FQNNGV come from the germline V gene. The V end was cut by 5 bases, the J end by 0 bases, with 8 bases between. The CDR3 extends over 14 amino acids. Full variable domain (outside the CDR3, taken from reference TRBV11-2 and TRBJ1-3): EAGVAQSPRYKIIEKRQSVAFWCNPISGHATLYWYQQILGQGPKLLIQFQNNGVVDDSQLPKDRFSAERLKGVDSTLKIQPAKLEDSAVYLCASSRWPSGNTIYFGEGSWLTVV.

This clonotype showed up just a few times. The CDR3 loop reads CASRAKGGAYNEQFF. In DNA, the CDR3 is TGCGCCAGCAGGGCTAAAGGGGGGGCCTACAATGAGCAGTTCTTC. J is TRBJ2-1 and V is TRBV5-1; perhaps TRBD2 as D (7 bases). Germline V gives CDR1 SGHRS, CDR2 YFSETQ. V gave up 5 bases and J gave up 2 bases, with 14 bases separating them. The CDR3 has 15 amino acids.

This clonotype was observed a few times. The V and J genes are TRBV19 and TRBJ1-3; the D is unclear. The ends were cut back, 7 bases at V and 0 bases at J, with 7 bases in the middle. This CDR3 comprises 13 residues. From germline, CDR1 is LNHDA and CDR2 SQIVND (reference sequence). The CDR3 DNA reads TGTGCCAGTAACCCAACCTCTGGAAACACCATATATTTT. This translates into CASNPTSGNTIYF. The entire variable domain, with the rest obtained from reference TRBV19 and TRBJ1-3, is as follows: DGGITQSPKYLFRKEGQNVTLSCEQNLNHDAMYWYRQDPGQGLRLIYYSQIVNDFQKGDIAEGYSVSREKKESFPLTVTSAQKNPTAFYLCASNPTSGNTIYFGEGSWLTVV.

The chain has TRBV12-3 or TRBV12-4 and TRBJ2-7, with 7 bases identical to TRBD1. The junction had 7 bases not matched to a gene; V was cut back by 6 bases and J by 2 bases. The CDR3 extends over 14 amino acids. The CDR3 DNA sequence: TGTGCCAGCAGCACTCGACAGGGAACCTACGAGCAGTACTTC. Translating it yields CASSTRQGTYEQYF.

This clonotype was seen many times. The CDR3 spells CASSEDQGRGPDGYTF. CDR3 coding DNA: TGTGCCAGCAGTGAAGACCAGGGCAGGGGGCCAGATGGCTACACCTTC. V gene TRBV6-1 combines with J gene TRBJ1-2, with TRBD1 matching over 8 bases. Germline V gene sequence: CDR1 MNHNS, CDR2 SASEGT. The CDR3 has 16 amino acids. V trimming: 1 base; J trimming: 6 bases; junction bases outside the gene matches: 10.

This clonotype has just a few counts. J is TRBJ1-5 and V is TRBV6-1, with TRBD1 matching 7 bases. Germline trimming cut 4 bases from V and 9 bases from J; bases unmatched to any gene: 9. The CDR3 is 14 amino acids. Germline V gene data show CDR1 as MNHNS and CDR2 as SASEGT. CDR3 sequence: CASSARQGIVPQHF. DNA for the CDR3: TGTGCCAGCAGTGCTCGACAGGGAATAGTGCCCCAGCATTTT.

This clonotype was observed many times. This chain uses TRBV27 with TRBJ1-5; D call uncertain. V shed 6 bases and J shed 2 bases, with 8 bases lying between them. This CDR3 region has 13 residues. CDR1 and CDR2 (germline): MNHEY, SMNVEV (reference sequence). CDR3 DNA sequence: TGTGCCAGCAGAGCTGGGGGCAATCAGCCCCAGCATTTT. Amino acids: CASRAGGNQPQHF.

The chain has TRBV7-9 and TRBJ1-2, with 7 bases aligning to TRBD1. Trimming at V came to 5 bases and at J to 4 bases, leaving 13 bases not matched to a gene. Germline assignment: CDR1 SEHNR and CDR2 FQNEAQ (reference sequence). The CDR3 spans 16 residues. In DNA, the CDR3 is TGTGCCAGCAGCCCCCCGACAGGGATTGGGGCCTATGGCTACACCTTC. This encodes CASSPPTGIGAYGYTF.

This clonotype was seen repeatedly, ten times or more. The CDR3 loop is CASSYEREVVEQYF. The DNA for the CDR3 is TGTGCCAGCAGTTACGAGCGGGAGGTAGTAGAGCAGTACTTC. The chain has TRBV6-2 or TRBV6-3 and TRBJ2-7; 9 bases fit TRBD2. Germline V gene sequence: CDR1 MNHEY, CDR2 SVGEGT. The CDR3 covers 14 residues. With 2 bases clipped from V and 7 bases from J, the junction kept 6 bases outside the gene matches.

V is TRBV5-1 and J is TRBJ1-2; a weak D match, TRBD1 (5 bases). V was pared by 1 base and J by 8 bases, with 21 bases between. The CDR3 totals 16 residues. CDR1 and CDR2 from the germline V gene are SGHRS and YFSETQ. DNA of the CDR3: TGCGCCAGCAGCTTGAGGAGCCTAGACAGAGGTGGGGGCTACACCTTC. Its protein is CASSLRSLDRGGGYTF. Drawing the rest from reference TRBV5-1 and TRBJ1-2, the complete variable domain is KAGVTQTPRYLIKTRGQQVTLSCSPISGHRSVSWYQQTPGQGLQFLFEYFSETQRNKGNFPGRFSGRQFSNSRSEMNVSTLELGDSALYLCASSLRSLDRGGGYTFGSGTRLTVV.

Ten or more counts support this clonotype. The CDR3 bases are TGTGCCTGCAGACAGGGGGCGAAAGGTACTGAAGCTTTCTTT. Translated, it gives CACRQGAKGTEAFF. The chain carries TRBV30 and TRBJ1-1; 10 positions agree with TRBD1. The ends lost 6 bases at V and 5 bases at J; junction bases unmatched: 9. CDR1 GTSNPN and CDR2 SVGIG come from the germline V gene (reference sequence). This CDR3 has 14 amino acids. Full variable domain (outside the CDR3, taken from reference TRBV30 and TRBJ1-1): SQTIHQWPATLVQPVGSPLSLECTVEGTSNPNLYWYRQAAGRGLQLLFYSVGIGQISSEVPQNLSASRPQDRQFILSSKKLLLSDSGFYLCACRQGAKGTEAFFGQGTRLTVV.

The chain uses TRBV20-1 and TRBJ2-7, with TRBD2 as a possible D gene (6 bases). Germline loops: CDR1 DFQATT, CDR2 SNEGSKA (reference sequence). The CDR3 runs to 14 residues. V was shortened by 5 bases and J by 0 bases, with 14 bases between the two germline ends. The CDR3: CSALDGTVSYEQYF. Written as DNA, the CDR3 is TGCAGTGCTCTGGACGGGACTGTCTCCTACGAGCAGTACTTC.

This chain's CDR3 is CASSHREAQPQHF. The CDR3 DNA reads as TGTGCCAGCAGTCACAGGGAGGCTCAGCCCCAGCATTTT. V is TRBV6-2 or TRBV6-3 and J is TRBJ1-5; D is perhaps TRBD1 (6 bases). CDR3 size: 13 residues. Trimming stripped 5 bases from V and 6 bases from J, with 11 bases between. Per the germline V gene, CDR1 is MNHEY and CDR2 is SVGEGT.

The gene calls are TRBV4-2 and TRBJ2-1; no definite D call. The germline V gene encodes CDR1 LGHNA and CDR2 YNFKEQ. The CDR3 sequence is 16 residues long. The V and J ends lost 1 base and 0 bases respectively, with 10 bases between them. The chain's CDR3 is CASSQGGPGSYNEQFF. CDR3 nucleotide sequence: TGTGCCAGCAGCCAAGGTGGCCCTGGCTCCTACAATGAGCAGTTCTTC.

This clonotype was recorded at least ten times. The chain employs TRBV4-1 and TRBJ1-5; possibly TRBD1 for D (6 bases). Germline CDR1 reads MGHRA; CDR2 reads YSYEKL. V gave up 1 base and J gave up 3 bases, with 10 bases separating them. This CDR3 region has 15 residues. CDR3 in DNA: TGCGCCAGCAGCCAAGTACCAGGGGCCAATCAGCCCCAGCATTTT. This encodes CASSQVPGANQPQHF.

With respect to this clonotype: Since a much larger clone is just one base distant, this may be a read error. This sequence joins TRBV29-1 and TRBJ2-1, with 9 positions matching TRBD2. The CDR3 runs to 16 residues. CDR1 and CDR2 from the germline V gene are SQVTM and ANQGSEA. As DNA, the CDR3 is TGCAGCGTTCATAATCCGGGACTAGCAGTTTACAATGTGCAGTTCTTC. Its translation is CSVHNPGLAVYNVQFF.

This clonotype was seen a handful of times. The V call is TRBV24-1, the J call TRBJ1-5, with 12 bases matching TRBD1. Germline V CDR1 and CDR2: KGHDR, SFDVKD. Germline trimming cut 3 bases from V and 0 bases from J; bases unmatched to any gene: 11. This CDR3 is 20 amino acids long. Here the CDR3 DNA reads TGTGCCACCAGTGATGATCAGTGGGACAGGGGGCCTTATAGCAATCAGCCCCAGCATTTT. As protein: CATSDDQWDRGPYSNQPQHF.

This clonotype was seen at least ten times. The chain employs TRBV7-6 and TRBJ1-3; maybe TRBD1 (6 bases). The V and J ends lost 5 bases and 4 bases respectively, with 15 bases between them. This CDR3 spans 15 amino acids. The V gene's germline CDR1 is SGHVS and CDR2 FNYEAQ. The CDR3 DNA follows: TGTGCCAGCAGCCAGGACAGAAATTACGGAAACACCATATATTTT. Its protein is CASSQDRNYGNTIYF.

The chain joins TRBV23-1 to TRBJ2-7; 7 bases fit TRBD1. TRBV23-1 is filed as an ORF, its function uncertain. The CDR3 extends over 14 amino acids. With V trimmed by 6 bases and J by 0 bases, 5 bases remained unmatched. The CDR3 DNA reads TGCGCCAGCAGGACAGGGCGAAGCTCCTACGAGCAGTACTTC. Amino acids: CASRTGRSSYEQYF.

This clonotype has a count of ten or more. The CDR3 region is CATSRFSPGSTEAFF. The CDR3 nucleotides are TGTGCCACCAGCAGATTTTCTCCAGGATCCACTGAAGCTTTCTTT. The chain combines TRBV15 with TRBJ1-1; D gene unclear. Trimming shortened V by 2 bases and J by 4 bases, and 14 bases separated the two germline ends. The CDR3 length is 15 residues. Germline lookup yields CDR1 LNHNV and CDR2 YYDKDF (reference sequence).

The chain uses TRBV28 and TRBJ2-3; D unresolved. The CDR3 has 15 residues. CDR1 and CDR2 (germline): MDHEN, SYDVKM. Between the trimmed V and J ends, which lost 5 bases and 1 base, there was a span of 13 bases. The CDR3: CASSLDTVGTDTQYF. As DNA, the CDR3 is TGTGCCAGCAGTCTAGACACGGTTGGCACAGATACGCAGTATTTT.